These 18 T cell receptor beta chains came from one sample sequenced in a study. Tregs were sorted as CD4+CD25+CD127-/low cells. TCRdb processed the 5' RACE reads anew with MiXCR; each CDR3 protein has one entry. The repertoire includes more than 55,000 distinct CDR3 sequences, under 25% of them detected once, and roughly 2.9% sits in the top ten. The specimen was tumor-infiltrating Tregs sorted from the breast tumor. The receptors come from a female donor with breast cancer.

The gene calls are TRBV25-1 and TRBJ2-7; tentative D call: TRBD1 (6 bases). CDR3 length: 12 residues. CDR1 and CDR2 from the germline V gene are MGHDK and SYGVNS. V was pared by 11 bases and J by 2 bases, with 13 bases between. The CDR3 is CASSRDTYEQYF. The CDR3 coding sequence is TGTGCCTCCTCCCGGGACACCTACGAGCAGTACTTC.

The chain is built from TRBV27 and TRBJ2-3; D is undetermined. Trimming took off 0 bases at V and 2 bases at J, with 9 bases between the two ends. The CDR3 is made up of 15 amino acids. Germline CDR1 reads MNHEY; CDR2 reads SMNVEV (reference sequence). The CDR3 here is CASSLSPGNTDTQYF. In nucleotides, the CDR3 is TGTGCCAGCAGTTTATCACCCGGCAACACAGATACGCAGTATTTT.

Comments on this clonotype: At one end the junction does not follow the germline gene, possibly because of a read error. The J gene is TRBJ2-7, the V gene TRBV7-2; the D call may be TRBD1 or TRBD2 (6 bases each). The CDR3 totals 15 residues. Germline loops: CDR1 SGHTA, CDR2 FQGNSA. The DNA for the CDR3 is TGTGCCAGCAGCTCGGGGGCGGCGAGCTCCTACGAGCGGTACTTC. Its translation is CASSSGAASSYERYF.

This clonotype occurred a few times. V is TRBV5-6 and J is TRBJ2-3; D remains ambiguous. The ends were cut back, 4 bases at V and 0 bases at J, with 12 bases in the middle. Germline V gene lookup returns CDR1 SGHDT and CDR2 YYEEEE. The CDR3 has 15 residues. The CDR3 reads CASSRRSGSTDTQYF. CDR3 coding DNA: TGTGCCAGCAGCCGAAGGTCTGGGAGCACAGATACGCAGTATTTT.

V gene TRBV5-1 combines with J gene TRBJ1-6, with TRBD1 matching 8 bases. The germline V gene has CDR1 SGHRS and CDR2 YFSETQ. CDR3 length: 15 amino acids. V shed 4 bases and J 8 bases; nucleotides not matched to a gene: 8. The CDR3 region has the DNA TGCGCCAGCAGCCCCCAGACAGGGGACGATTCACCCCTCCACTTT. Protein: CASSPQTGDDSPLHF.

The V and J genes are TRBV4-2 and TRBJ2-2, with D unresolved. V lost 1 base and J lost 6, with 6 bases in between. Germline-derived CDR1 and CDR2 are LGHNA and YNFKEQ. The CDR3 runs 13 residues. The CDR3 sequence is CASSQVISGELFF. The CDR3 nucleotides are TGTGCCAGCAGCCAAGTAATTTCCGGGGAGCTGTTTTTT.

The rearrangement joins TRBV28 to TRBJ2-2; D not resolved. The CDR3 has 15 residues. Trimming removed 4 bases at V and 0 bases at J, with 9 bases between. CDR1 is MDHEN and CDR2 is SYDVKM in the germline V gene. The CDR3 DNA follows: TGTGCCAGCAGTTCGAGACAAACGAACACCGGGGAGCTGTTTTTT. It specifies CASSSRQTNTGELFF. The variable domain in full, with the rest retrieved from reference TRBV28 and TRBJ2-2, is DVKVTQSSRYLVKRTGEKVFLECVQDMDHENMFWYRQDPGLGLRLIYFSYDVKMKEKGDIPEGYSVSREKKERFSLILESASTNQTSMYLCASSSRQTNTGELFFGEGSRLTVL.

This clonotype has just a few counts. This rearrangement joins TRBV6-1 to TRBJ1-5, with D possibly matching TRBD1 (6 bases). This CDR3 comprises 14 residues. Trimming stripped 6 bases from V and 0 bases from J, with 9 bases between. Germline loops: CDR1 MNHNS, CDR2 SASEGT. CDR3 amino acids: CASSRDISNQPQHF. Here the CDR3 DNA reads TGTGCCAGCAGCCGGGACATTAGCAATCAGCCCCAGCATTTT.

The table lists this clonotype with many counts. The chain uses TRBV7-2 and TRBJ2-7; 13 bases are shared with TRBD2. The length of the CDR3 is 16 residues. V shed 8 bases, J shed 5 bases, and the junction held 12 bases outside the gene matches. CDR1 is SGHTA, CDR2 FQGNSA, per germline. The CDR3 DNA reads TGTGCCAGCCAACCGATTACTAGCGGGAGGGCCCACGAGCAGTACTTC. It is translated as CASQPITSGRAHEQYF.

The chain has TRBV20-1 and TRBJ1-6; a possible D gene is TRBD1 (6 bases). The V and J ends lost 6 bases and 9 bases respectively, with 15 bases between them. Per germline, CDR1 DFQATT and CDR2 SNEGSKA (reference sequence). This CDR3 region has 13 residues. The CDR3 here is CSARDNSGSPLHF. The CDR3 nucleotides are TGCAGTGCCAGGGACAATAGTGGTTCACCCCTCCACTTT.

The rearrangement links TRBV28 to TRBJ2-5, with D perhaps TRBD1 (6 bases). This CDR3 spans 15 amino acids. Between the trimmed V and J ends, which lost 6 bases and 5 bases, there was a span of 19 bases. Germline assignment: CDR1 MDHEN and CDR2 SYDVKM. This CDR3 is CASSSSHRVRETQYF. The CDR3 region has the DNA TGTGCCAGCAGCTCCTCGCACAGGGTTCGGGAGACCCAGTACTTC.

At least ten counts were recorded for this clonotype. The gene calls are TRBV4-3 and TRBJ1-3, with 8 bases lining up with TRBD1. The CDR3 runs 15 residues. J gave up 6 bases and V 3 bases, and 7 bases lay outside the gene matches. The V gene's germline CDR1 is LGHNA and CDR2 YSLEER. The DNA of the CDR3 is TGCGCCAGCAGCCACCAGACAGGGGCGGAAAACACCATATATTTT. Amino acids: CASSHQTGAENTIYF.

The CDR3 region has the DNA TGTGCCAGCAGCTTGCAGGGGAGGAACACTGAAGCTTTCTTT. Amino acid sequence: CASSLQGRNTEAFF. The chain uses TRBV7-2 and TRBJ1-1; D might be TRBD1 (6 bases). Germline V gene data show CDR1 as SGHTA and CDR2 as FQGNSA. This CDR3 has 14 amino acids. The V and J ends lost 3 bases and 1 base respectively, with 9 bases between them. Using reference TRBV7-2 and TRBJ1-1 for the parts outside the CDR3, the full variable domain is GAGVSQSPSNKVTEKGKDVELRCDPISGHTALYWYRQSLGQGLEFLIYFQGNSAPDKSGLPSDRFSAERTGGSVSTLTIQRTQQEDSAVYLCASSLQGRNTEAFFGQGTRLTVV.

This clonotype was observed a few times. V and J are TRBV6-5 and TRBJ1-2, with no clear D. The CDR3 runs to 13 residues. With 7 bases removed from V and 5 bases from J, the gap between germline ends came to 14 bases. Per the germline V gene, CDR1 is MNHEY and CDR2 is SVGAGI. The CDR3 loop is CASTRGEGYGYTF. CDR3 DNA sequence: TGTGCCAGCACGCGAGGAGAGGGATATGGCTACACCTTC.

Here the CDR3 DNA reads TGTGCCAGCAGGTACCGGGGACGGGGTGGCAACACTGAAGCTTTCTTT. Protein product: CASRYRGRGGNTEAFF. The chain joins TRBV28 to TRBJ1-1; D might be TRBD1 (5 bases). Trimming pared 6 bases from V and 2 bases from J, leaving 19 bases between. Per germline, CDR1 MDHEN and CDR2 SYDVKM. The CDR3 sequence is 16 residues long.

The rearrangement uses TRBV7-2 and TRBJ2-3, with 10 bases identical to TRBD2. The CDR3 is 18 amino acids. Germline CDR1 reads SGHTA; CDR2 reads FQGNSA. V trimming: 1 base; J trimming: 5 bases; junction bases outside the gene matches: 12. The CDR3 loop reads CASSLVGGAGGPQDTQYF. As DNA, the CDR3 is TGTGCCAGCAGCTTAGTCGGCGGAGCGGGAGGGCCCCAAGATACGCAGTATTTT.

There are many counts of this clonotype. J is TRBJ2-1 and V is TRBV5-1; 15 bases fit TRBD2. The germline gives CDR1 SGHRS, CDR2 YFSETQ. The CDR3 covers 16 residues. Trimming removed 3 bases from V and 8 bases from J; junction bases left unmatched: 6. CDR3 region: CASSSGLAGGLDEQFF. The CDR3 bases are TGCGCCAGCAGCTCCGGACTAGCGGGAGGGCTTGATGAGCAGTTCTTC.

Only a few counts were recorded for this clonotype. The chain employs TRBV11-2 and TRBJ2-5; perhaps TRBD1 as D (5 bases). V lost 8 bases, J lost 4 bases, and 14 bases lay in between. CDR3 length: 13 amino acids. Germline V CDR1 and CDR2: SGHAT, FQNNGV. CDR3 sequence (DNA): TGTGCCAGCTTTGGCAGGGTACGAGAGACCCAGTACTTC. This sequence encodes CASFGRVRETQYF.